These 5 T cell receptor beta chains were all obtained from the same sample, sequenced in a study of Graves' ophthalmopathy and Graves' hyperthyroidism. CDR3 regions of TCR beta were amplified from RNA transcripts. Amplification began with first-round RT-PCR using HTBI primers, then second-round multiplex PCR was performed. One entry per CDR3 protein results from TCRdb running MiXCR on the multiplex PCR reads. The sample lists 740,000 or so distinct CDR3 sequences, 35% to 50% occurring once. Material: peripheral blood. The source of these receptors is an adult man with Graves' ophthalmopathy.

This clonotype showed up many times. This sequence joins TRBV14 and TRBJ2-7, with D perhaps assigned TRBD1 or TRBD2 (5 bases each). V lost 3 bases to trimming and J lost 4 bases, with 10 bases between them. The CDR3 consists of 13 residues. The germline V gene encodes CDR1 SGHDN and CDR2 FVKESK. CDR3 nucleotides: TGTGCCAGCAGCCACCGGGGCCCTTACGAGCAGTACTTC. It encodes CASSHRGPYEQYF.

This clonotype has a count of ten or more. The rearrangement joins TRBV9 to TRBJ2-5; TRBD2 aligns across 10 bases. Germline V gives CDR1 SGDLS, CDR2 YYNGEE. The J segment lost 2 bases and the V segment lost 0 bases, leaving 4 bases of the junction unmatched. This CDR3 has 16 amino acids. CDR3 nucleotide sequence: TGTGCCAGCAGCGTAGGAGTAGCGGGGGGACAAGAGACCCAGTACTTC. It specifies CASSVGVAGGQETQYF.

The chain couples TRBV12-3 or TRBV12-4 to TRBJ1-1; the D gene is possibly TRBD1 (6 bases). V lost 4 bases and J lost 5, with 14 bases in between. The CDR3 has 14 residues. CDR3 loop: CASSYRGGLTEAFF. As DNA, the CDR3 is TGTGCCAGCAGTTACCGCGGGGGGCTTACTGAAGCTTTCTTT.

This clonotype was recorded many times. The chain recombines TRBV12-3 or TRBV12-4 with TRBJ1-2; TRBD1 is a possible D gene (6 bases). This CDR3 is 14 amino acids long. Trimming cost V 4 bases and J 7 bases, with 16 bases left between them. The CDR3 DNA is TGTGCCAGCAGTTCTTGGACAGAGTCGCTTGGCTACACCTTC. Protein product: CASSSWTESLGYTF.

The sample holds many counts of this clonotype. V is TRBV10-3 and J is TRBJ1-1, with 7 bases matching TRBD1. This CDR3 contains 14 residues. CDR1 ENHRY and CDR2 SYGVKD come from the germline V gene. The ends lost 10 bases at V and 5 bases at J; junction bases unmatched: 13. The CDR3 DNA is TGTGCCAGCAGCGAGGGAGGGGGCCGGACTGAAGCTTTCTTT. Its translation: CASSEGGGRTEAFF.